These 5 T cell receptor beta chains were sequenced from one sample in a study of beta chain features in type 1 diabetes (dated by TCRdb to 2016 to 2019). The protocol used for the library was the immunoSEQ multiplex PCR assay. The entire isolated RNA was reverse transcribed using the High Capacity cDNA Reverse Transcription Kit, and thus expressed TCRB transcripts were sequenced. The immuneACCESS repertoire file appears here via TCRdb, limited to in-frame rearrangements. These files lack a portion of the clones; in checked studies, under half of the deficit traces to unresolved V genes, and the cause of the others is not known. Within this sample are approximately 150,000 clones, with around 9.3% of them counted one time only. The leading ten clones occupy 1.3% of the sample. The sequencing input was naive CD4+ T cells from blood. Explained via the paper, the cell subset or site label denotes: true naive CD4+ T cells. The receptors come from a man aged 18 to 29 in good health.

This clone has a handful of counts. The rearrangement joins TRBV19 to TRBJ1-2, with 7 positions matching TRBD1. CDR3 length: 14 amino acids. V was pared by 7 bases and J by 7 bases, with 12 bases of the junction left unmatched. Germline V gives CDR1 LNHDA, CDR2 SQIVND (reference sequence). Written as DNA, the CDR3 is TGTGCCAGTATTACAGGGGACCGTGCGACTGGCTACACCTTC. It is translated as CASITGDRATGYTF. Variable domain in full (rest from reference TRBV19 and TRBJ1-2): DGGITQSPKYLFRKEGQNVTLSCEQNLNHDAMYWYRQDPGQGLRLIYYSQIVNDFQKGDIAEGYSVSREKKESFPLTVTSAQKNPTAFYLCASITGDRATGYTFGSGTRLTVV.

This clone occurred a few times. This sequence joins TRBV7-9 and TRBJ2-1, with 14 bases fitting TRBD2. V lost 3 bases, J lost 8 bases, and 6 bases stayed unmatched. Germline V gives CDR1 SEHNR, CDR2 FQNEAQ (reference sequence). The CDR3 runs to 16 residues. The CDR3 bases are TGTGCCAGCAGCTTTATGACTAGCGGGGGGGCAGATGAGCAGTTCTTC. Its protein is CASSFMTSGGADEQFF.

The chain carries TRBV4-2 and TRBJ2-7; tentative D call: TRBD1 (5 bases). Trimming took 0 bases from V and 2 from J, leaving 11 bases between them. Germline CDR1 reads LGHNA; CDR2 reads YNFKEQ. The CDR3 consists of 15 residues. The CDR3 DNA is TGTGCCAGCAGCCAAGAAAGGACAAACACCTACGAGCAGTACTTC. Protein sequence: CASSQERTNTYEQYF.

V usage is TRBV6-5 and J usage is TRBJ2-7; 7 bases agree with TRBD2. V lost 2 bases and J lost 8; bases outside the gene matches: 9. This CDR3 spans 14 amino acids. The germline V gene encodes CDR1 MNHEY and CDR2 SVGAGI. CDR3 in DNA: TGTGCCAGCAGTTACCCCGGGGAGGGAGGGAAGCAGTACTTC. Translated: CASSYPGEGGKQYF.

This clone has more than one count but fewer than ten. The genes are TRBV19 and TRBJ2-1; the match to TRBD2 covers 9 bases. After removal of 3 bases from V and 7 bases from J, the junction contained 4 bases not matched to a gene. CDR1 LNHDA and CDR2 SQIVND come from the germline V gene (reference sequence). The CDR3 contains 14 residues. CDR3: CASSISRGGNEQFF. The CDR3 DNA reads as TGTGCCAGTAGTATTTCGCGGGGGGGGAATGAGCAGTTCTTC.